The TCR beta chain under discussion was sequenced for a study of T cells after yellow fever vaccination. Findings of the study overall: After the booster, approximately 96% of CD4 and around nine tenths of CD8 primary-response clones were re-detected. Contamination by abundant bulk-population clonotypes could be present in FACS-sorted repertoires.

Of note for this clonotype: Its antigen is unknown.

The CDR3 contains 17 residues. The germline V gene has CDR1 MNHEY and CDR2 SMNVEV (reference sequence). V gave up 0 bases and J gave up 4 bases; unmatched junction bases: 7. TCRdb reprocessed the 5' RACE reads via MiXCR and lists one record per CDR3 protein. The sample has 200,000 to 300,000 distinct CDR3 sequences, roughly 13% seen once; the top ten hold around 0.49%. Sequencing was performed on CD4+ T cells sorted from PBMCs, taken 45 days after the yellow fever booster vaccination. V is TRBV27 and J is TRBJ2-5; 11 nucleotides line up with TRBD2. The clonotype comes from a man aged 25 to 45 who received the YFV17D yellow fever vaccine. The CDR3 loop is CASSLSSLAGGRETQYF. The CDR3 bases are TGTGCCAGCAGTTTATCGAGCCTAGCGGGAGGCAGAGAGACCCAGTACTTC.